These T cell receptor beta chains were read from a single sample in a study of long-term antiretroviral therapy in people with HIV. Assay used: immunoSEQ multiplex PCR; TCRdb lists only in-frame clones, some missing. The data show 35,000 to 40,000 clones, roughly four fifths seen once. The sequencing here drew on unsorted PBMCs, taken 0.3 years after starting antiretroviral therapy. The receptor source for this set is a man aged 18 to 29 with HIV. CDR3s include the opening cysteine and the closing phenylalanine or tryptophan. A D gene is named only where the DNA matches it firmly. Some rows have no size entry. The others give once, few or many, or a class for an expanded clone.

NA	TRBJ1-1	TRBV7-9	NA	18	TGTGCCAGCAGCTTAGGCTCTCCGCAGCAGGGGATGAACACTGAAGCTTTCTTT	CASSLGSPQQGMNTEAFF
NA	TRBJ1-5	TRBV4-1	few	15	TGCGCCAGCAGCCAAGACCGAAGCTTCAATCAGCCCCAGCATTTT	CASSQDRSFNQPQHF
NA	TRBJ1-2	TRBV7-3	few	14	TGTGCCAGCAGCTTAGATTCAGGATCAGGTGGCTACACCTTC	CASSLDSGSGGYTF
NA	TRBJ1-5	TRBV2	NA	16	TGTGCCAGCAGTGAAAGTGTAACAGGAGCTAATCAGCCCCAGCATTTT	CASSESVTGANQPQHF
NA	TRBJ1-1	TRBV7-9	NA	13	TGTGCCAGCGGAGGCAGCCAGAACACTGAAGCTTTCTTT	CASGGSQNTEAFF
NA	TRBJ1-2	TRBV7-9	NA	14	TGTGCCACCGAACGAGGGGGTTGGAACTATGGCTACACCTTC	CATERGGWNYGYTF
NA	TRBJ1-2	TRBV4-1	NA	13	TGCGCCAGCAGCCCCCTATATAACTATGGCTACACCTTC	CASSPLYNYGYTF
TRBD1	TRBJ1-5	TRBV6-1	NA	18	TGTGCCAGCAGTGAAGTGGGGACAGGGGGCGCCTTGGCTCAGCCCCAGCATTTT	CASSEVGTGGALAQPQHF
NA	TRBJ2-2	TRBV30	NA	14	TGTGCCTGGGAAGACGGCTCGAACACCGGGGAGCTGTTTTTT	CAWEDGSNTGELFF
NA	TRBJ2-2	TRBV18	NA	14	TGTGCCAGCTCACCACCGTCGAAAACCGGGGAGCTGTTTTTT	CASSPPSKTGELFF
NA	TRBJ1-2	TRBV9	few	15	TGTGCCAGCAGCTTCGAGGGCCAAACCCTTTATGGCTACACCTTC	CASSFEGQTLYGYTF
NA	TRBJ2-5	TRBV29-1	few	13	TGCAGCGTTCCCGGGAGCGAACGAGCCACCCAGTACTTC	CSVPGSERATQYF
NA	TRBJ2-2	TRBV15	NA	15	TGTGCCACCACCGAGGGTTTGGGGTTAGGCGGGGAGCTGTTTTTT	CATTEGLGLGGELFF
TRBD1	TRBJ1-1	TRBV30	NA	14	TGTGCCTGGAGTGCGGGACAGCGCGGCACTGAAGCTTTCTTT	CAWSAGQRGTEAFF
TRBD1	TRBJ2-7	TRBV28	NA	15	TGTGCCAGCAGCCGTACCGGGACAGTCAGCTACGAGCAGTACTTC	CASSRTGTVSYEQYF
NA	TRBJ2-3	TRBV7-9	medium-sized	17	TGTGCCAGCAGCCCCTCCTGGGGCAGCCCTAGCACAGATACGCAGTATTTT	CASSPSWGSPSTDTQYF
NA	TRBJ1-2	TRBV7-9	few	16	TGTGCCAGCAGCACCTGGTTGAAGGGGAGGGGTTATGGCTACACCTTC	CASSTWLKGRGYGYTF
TRBD1	TRBJ1-5	TRBV19	few	17	TGTGCCAGTAGTATAGTGACAGGGGGCATCGGAAATCAGCCCCAGCATTTT	CASSIVTGGIGNQPQHF
NA	TRBJ2-4	TRBV9	NA	15	TGTGCCAGCAGCCCCCCCTTCGAGAGAGTAGACATTCAGTACTTC	CASSPPFERVDIQYF
TRBD2	TRBJ2-5	TRBV5-5	NA	15	TGTGCCAGCAGCCCGAGGACTAGCGGAGTCATAACCCAGTACTTC	CASSPRTSGVITQYF
TRBD1	TRBJ1-1	TRBV7-9	once	14	TGTGCCAGCAGCCCTGGACAGGGATATACTGAAGCTTTCTTT	CASSPGQGYTEAFF
NA	TRBJ1-2	TRBV6-6	NA	12	TGTGCCAGCAGTTACGGACAGAATAGCTACACCTTC	CASSYGQNSYTF